Presented here are 5 T cell receptor beta chains from one specimen sequenced in a study of T cell responses to AZD1222 COVID-19 vaccine. TCRdb keeps only in-frame clones here, not all; method: immunoSEQ multiplex PCR. The table records around 95,000 clones, around nine tenths of them present only once. This material consisted of peripheral blood, taken on day 0 of AZD1222 vaccination. Receptors were obtained from an adult in good health.

The chain has TRBV3-1 (or the pseudogene TRBV3-2) and TRBJ2-3; 8 nucleotides align to TRBD2. V shed 5 bases and J 6 bases; nucleotides not matched to a gene: 10. Germline CDR1 is LGHDT and CDR2 is YNNKEL (reference sequence). This CDR3 contains 15 residues. The CDR3 DNA reads as TGTGCCAGCAGCACCTATAGCGGGGACTCCGATACGCAGTATTTT. Residues: CASSTYSGDSDTQYF.

This clone was seen only a few times. This rearrangement joins TRBV4-1 to TRBJ1-2, with D perhaps matching TRBD1 (5 bases). The V gene's germline CDR1 is MGHRA and CDR2 YSYEKL. Trimming left V 0 bases short and J 1 base short, with 6 bases between. The CDR3 runs 14 residues. The CDR3 sequence: CASSQEDSNYGYTF. CDR3 DNA sequence: TGCGCCAGCAGCCAAGAAGACAGTAACTATGGCTACACCTTC.

The J gene is TRBJ2-1, the V gene TRBV6-5; a possible D gene is TRBD1 (6 bases). Trimming shortened V by 7 bases and J by 0 bases, and 13 bases separated the two germline ends. Germline V gives CDR1 MNHEY, CDR2 SVGAGI. CDR3 size: 15 residues. CDR3 in DNA: TGTGCCAGCACCGAGGGGGTAGGCTCCTACAATGAGCAGTTCTTC. Translated, it gives CASTEGVGSYNEQFF.

This chain joins TRBV6-6 and TRBJ2-5; D is uncertain. CDR1 and CDR2 from the germline V gene are MNHNY and SVGAGI (reference sequence). The CDR3 runs 11 residues. V lost 8 bases, J lost 5 bases, and 9 bases lay in between. The CDR3 spells CASRLGETQYF. DNA of the CDR3: TGTGCCAGCCGGCTGGGGGAGACCCAGTACTTC.

The rearrangement uses TRBV4-1 and TRBJ1-2; tentative D call: TRBD1 (5 bases). V was cut by 4 bases and J by 4 bases, with 16 bases left in between. This CDR3 comprises 15 residues. The germline V gene encodes CDR1 MGHRA and CDR2 YSYEKL. CDR3 loop: CASSPGALSVYGYTF. The CDR3 DNA follows: TGCGCCAGCAGCCCCGGGGCCCTCTCCGTCTATGGCTACACCTTC.